These 5 T cell receptor beta chains came from one sample sequenced in a study of vaccination and CD4 T cells after COVID-19. Treatment here: roughly 11-day PBMC culture with coronavirus spike peptide pools or control peptides (ViraFEST assay). These receptors have no known antigen. Cultured CD4+ T-cell DNA underwent Oncomine TCR Beta short-read sequencing. One entry per CDR3 protein, called by TCRdb with MiXCR from the PCR reads. The top ten hold over 9.5% of the sample, which has roughly 10,000 distinct CDR3 sequences, about half seen once. Specimen: CD4+ T cells from blood, cultured in vitro. These receptors were taken from a human donor who had recovered from COVID-19.

This sequence joins TRBV5-1 and TRBJ1-1; D unresolved. The germline V gene has CDR1 SGHRS and CDR2 YFSETQ. The CDR3 is 14 amino acids. V lost 2 bases to trimming and J lost 3 bases, with 11 bases between them. CDR3 coding DNA: TGCGCCAGCAGCTTACGGGCTGGGGACACTGAAGCTTTCTTT. Translated: CASSLRAGDTEAFF.

A few counts support this clonotype. V and J are TRBV20-1 and TRBJ2-2; TRBD1 might be the D (6 bases). Germline V gene lookup returns CDR1 DFQATT and CDR2 SNEGSKA (reference sequence). The CDR3 sequence is 14 residues long. The V end lost 6 bases, the J end lost 7 bases, and 18 bases lay between the germline ends. In DNA form, the CDR3 reads TGCAGTGCAAGGGATACAACAGGGCTCGGGGAGCTGTTTTTT. Residues: CSARDTTGLGELFF.

The chain is built from TRBV20-1 and TRBJ1-5; TRBD1 is a possible D gene (6 bases). The CDR3 sequence is 12 residues long. V was trimmed by 5 bases and J by 4 bases, leaving 9 bases between them. From germline, CDR1 is DFQATT and CDR2 SNEGSKA (reference sequence). The CDR3: CSAATGNQPQHF. CDR3 DNA sequence: TGCAGTGCTGCCACAGGGAATCAGCCCCAGCATTTT.

This clonotype was detected only once. The chain uses TRBV20-1 and TRBJ2-7; a weak D match, TRBD1 (6 bases). CDR3 size: 13 residues. Trimming removed 1 base at V and 3 bases at J, with 10 bases between. The germline CDR1 and CDR2 sequences are DFQATT and SNEGSKA (reference sequence). CDR3 DNA sequence: TGCAGTGCTAGAGGCGAACAGGGCTACGAGCAGTACTTC. Protein product: CSARGEQGYEQYF.

V usage is TRBV28 and J usage is TRBJ1-5; D is uncertain. The CDR3 length is 14 residues. Germline loops: CDR1 MDHEN, CDR2 SYDVKM. V lost 3 bases to trimming and J lost 0 bases, with 6 bases between them. The CDR3 here is CASSLRGSNQPQHF. The CDR3 DNA follows: TGTGCCAGCAGTTTGCGGGGTAGCAATCAGCCCCAGCATTTT.